These 17 T cell receptor beta chains share one sample of origin, sequenced in a study of blood T cell repertoires in COVID-19. Profiling relied on immunoSEQ multiplex PCR, and the TCRdb table lists in-frame clones only, not all of them. The sample consists of about 14,000 clones, 87% of them appearing once. Input material: peripheral blood. All receptors derive from a human donor with active COVID-19. The donor label of this sample is uncertain.

V usage is TRBV19 and J usage is TRBJ2-1, with D possibly being TRBD2 (6 bases). Trimming shortened V by 3 bases and J by 2 bases, and 14 bases separated the two germline ends. This CDR3 comprises 16 residues. CDR1 is LNHDA, CDR2 SQIVND, per germline (reference sequence). CDR3 sequence (DNA): TGTGCCAGTAGTATTGGTGGGGGGTATACCTACAATGAGCAGTTCTTC. Its translation: CASSIGGGYTYNEQFF.

V is TRBV6-5 and J is TRBJ2-1; D is ambiguous. V dropped 2 bases and J dropped 0 bases, with 11 bases sitting between them. The CDR3 contains 16 residues. Germline CDR1 reads MNHEY; CDR2 reads SVGAGI. The CDR3 reads CASSYNSLSSYNEQFF. CDR3 coding DNA: TGTGCCAGCAGTTACAACTCTCTAAGCTCCTACAATGAGCAGTTCTTC.

The chain combines TRBV2 with TRBJ2-7; D is unresolved. V was pared by 3 bases and J by 0 bases, with 6 bases between. The CDR3 loop spans 13 amino acids. CDR1 and CDR2 from the germline V gene are SNHLY and FYNNEI. Here the CDR3 DNA reads TGTGCCAGCAGTGACTGGAGCTCCTACGAGCAGTACTTC. Translated, it gives CASSDWSSYEQYF.

This chain's CDR3 is CASSSNPGLARGNEQFF. CDR3 coding DNA: TGTGCCAGCAGCTCTAATCCGGGACTAGCGCGAGGAAATGAGCAGTTCTTC. The chain is built from TRBV9 and TRBJ2-1, with 10 bases lining up with TRBD2. The CDR3 covers 17 residues. CDR1 SGDLS and CDR2 YYNGEE come from the germline V gene. The J segment lost 7 bases and the V segment lost 4 bases, leaving 14 bases of the junction unmatched.

The chain recombines TRBV3-1 (or the pseudogene TRBV3-2) with TRBJ1-2; 8 nucleotides agree with TRBD1. V lost 3 bases to trimming and J lost 5 bases; unmatched junction nucleotides: 8. The CDR3 contains 15 residues. Germline CDR1 reads LGHDT; CDR2 reads YNNKEL (reference sequence). CDR3 sequence reads: CASSQRTGTGYGYTF. The DNA of the CDR3 is TGTGCCAGCAGCCAGCGGACAGGGACTGGGTATGGCTACACCTTC.

This clone was seen more than once but under ten times. The J gene is TRBJ2-3, the V gene TRBV7-2; possibly TRBD2 for D (6 bases). This CDR3 has 16 amino acids. Germline V gives CDR1 SGHTA, CDR2 FQGNSA. Trimming cost V 5 bases and J 6 bases, with 21 bases left between them. CDR3 nucleotides: TGTGCCAGCAGCACAACCCGGGGAGCGGGTCGGGATACGCAGTATTTT. Its translation: CASSTTRGAGRDTQYF. The complete variable domain, with remaining parts taken from reference TRBV7-2 and TRBJ2-3, reads GAGVSQSPSNKVTEKGKDVELRCDPISGHTALYWYRQSLGQGLEFLIYFQGNSAPDKSGLPSDRFSAERTGGSVSTLTIQRTQQEDSAVYLCASSTTRGAGRDTQYFGPGTRLTVL.

The J gene is TRBJ2-3, the V gene TRBV5-1; tentative D call: TRBD1 (6 bases). Trimming shortened V by 1 base and J by 1 base, and 13 bases separated the two germline ends. The CDR3 totals 16 residues. Germline V gene data show CDR1 as SGHRS and CDR2 as YFSETQ. The CDR3 sequence: CASSLQPGVGTDTQYF. Written as DNA, the CDR3 is TGCGCCAGCAGCTTGCAACCAGGGGTAGGCACAGATACGCAGTATTTT.

The chain joins TRBV18 to TRBJ1-1; D not certain. Trimming took 5 bases from V and 5 from J, leaving 12 bases between them. CDR1 and CDR2 (germline): KGHSH, LQKENI. There are 13 residues in the CDR3. The DNA of the CDR3 is TGTGCCAGCTCAGACCTCTGGAGGACTGAAGCTTTCTTT. Protein: CASSDLWRTEAFF.

CDR3 DNA: TGTGCCAGCAGCTTGATAGGGGGCAGGAACTCCTACGAGCAGTACTTC. This gives the protein CASSLIGGRNSYEQYF. The chain carries TRBV7-9 and TRBJ2-7; 7 nucleotides align to TRBD1. The CDR3 is made up of 16 amino acids. CDR1 is SEHNR, CDR2 FQNEAQ, per germline (reference sequence). Trimming removed 3 bases from V and 0 bases from J; junction bases left unmatched: 8.

The V and J genes are TRBV6-5 and TRBJ2-7; maybe TRBD1 (6 bases). The CDR3 runs 15 residues. Trimming took 0 bases from V and 1 from J, leaving 10 bases between them. Germline V gene lookup returns CDR1 MNHEY and CDR2 SVGAGI. Written as DNA, the CDR3 is TGTGCCAGCAGTTACTCCGGCCAGGGGTCCTACGAGCAGTACTTC. This encodes CASSYSGQGSYEQYF.

This chain uses TRBV5-1 with TRBJ2-1; D uncertain. Germline V gene lookup returns CDR1 SGHRS and CDR2 YFSETQ. CDR3 length: 11 amino acids. Trimming took 5 bases from V and 4 from J, leaving 4 bases between them. The CDR3 here is CASRRYNEQFF. CDR3 DNA sequence: TGCGCCAGCAGGCGGTACAATGAGCAGTTCTTC. Looking up the rest from reference TRBV5-1 and TRBJ2-1 gives the full variable domain: KAGVTQTPRYLIKTRGQQVTLSCSPISGHRSVSWYQQTPGQGLQFLFEYFSETQRNKGNFPGRFSGRQFSNSRSEMNVSTLELGDSALYLCASRRYNEQFFGPGTRLTVL.

The rearrangement uses TRBV10-3 and TRBJ2-1; unclear D gene. Germline lookup yields CDR1 ENHRY and CDR2 SYGVKD. The length of the CDR3 is 11 residues. V dropped 4 bases and J dropped 5 bases, with 3 bases sitting between them. Here the CDR3 DNA reads TGTGCCATCAGTGCGGACAATGAGCAGTTCTTC. Translated: CAISADNEQFF.

The chain has TRBV2 and TRBJ2-7, with TRBD2 identical over 9 bases. The length of the CDR3 is 14 residues. Trimming at V came to 11 bases and at J to 1 base, leaving 9 bases not matched to a gene. Germline CDR1 SNHLY, CDR2 FYNNEI. This CDR3 reads CASRLAEISYEQYF. CDR3 nucleotide sequence: TGTGCCTCCCGACTAGCGGAGATATCCTACGAGCAGTACTTC.

The chain employs TRBV3-1 (or the pseudogene TRBV3-2) and TRBJ1-6, with D uncertain. CDR3 length: 15 amino acids. The germline gives CDR1 LGHDT, CDR2 YNNKEL (reference sequence). V lost 1 base and J lost 7, with 11 bases in between. CDR3 DNA: TGTGCCAGCAGCCAAGGGGAGGGATCGAATTCACCCCTCCACTTT. This gives the protein CASSQGEGSNSPLHF.

This sequence joins TRBV7-9 and TRBJ2-3; tentative D call: TRBD2 (5 bases). From germline, CDR1 is SEHNR and CDR2 FQNEAQ (reference sequence). V dropped 6 bases and J dropped 3 bases, with 13 bases sitting between them. The CDR3 spans 14 residues. The CDR3 here is CASRGLPGTDTQYF. The CDR3 DNA reads as TGTGCCAGCAGAGGTTTACCGGGGACAGATACGCAGTATTTT.

This chain connects TRBV29-1 to TRBJ2-5, with D possibly matching TRBD1 (6 bases). CDR3 length: 12 amino acids. Between the trimmed V and J ends, which lost 8 bases and 2 bases, there was a span of 12 bases. The V gene's germline CDR1 is SQVTM and CDR2 ANQGSEA. The CDR3 DNA reads TGCAGCATCGGACAGAGACAAGAGACCCAGTACTTC. Amino acid sequence: CSIGQRQETQYF.

The chain combines TRBV19 with TRBJ2-3; 9 nucleotides line up with TRBD1. Trimming took 5 bases from V and 3 from J; bases not matched to a gene: 15. Germline V gene sequence: CDR1 LNHDA, CDR2 SQIVND (reference sequence). The CDR3 totals 18 residues. The CDR3 reads CASSLFYRTGVGTDTQYF. CDR3 nucleotide sequence: TGTGCCAGTAGTTTGTTCTACCGGACAGGGGTCGGGACAGATACGCAGTATTTT.